The 28 T cell receptor beta chains given below trace back to one sample, sequenced in a study of shared clonotypes between healthy human individuals (dated by TCRdb to between 2020 and 2021). Libraries were constructed by the immunoSEQ multiplex PCR assay. Imported from immuneACCESS, the table was reduced by TCRdb to in-frame sequences with V and J called. These copies leave out some clones; in studies compared against another copy, an unresolved V gene accounts for under half, and the cause of the remainder is not known. Recorded for this sample are about a million clones; 60% to 80% of them occurred a single time. The top ten clones comprise 0.7% to 0.95% of the sample. The sample consisted of memory CD4+ T cells from PBMCs. What the cell subset or site label conveys for this sample: CD45RA-negative fraction. Receptor source: a man aged 18 to 29 in good health. Some clones in this sample may be carry-over from other donors' samples.

V usage is TRBV18 and J usage is TRBJ2-3; the D is unclear. V was cut by 0 bases and J by 6 bases, with 4 bases left in between. From germline, CDR1 is KGHSH and CDR2 LQKENI. This CDR3 region has 12 residues. This CDR3 reads CASSPPFDTQYF. In DNA form, the CDR3 reads TGTGCCAGCTCACCACCGTTCGATACGCAGTATTTT.

This chain links TRBV28 with TRBJ2-7; the match to TRBD1 covers 9 bases. Germline trimming cut 6 bases from V and 2 bases from J; bases unmatched to any gene: 8. The CDR3 runs to 15 residues. Per the germline V gene, CDR1 is MDHEN and CDR2 is SYDVKM. The CDR3 DNA follows: TGTGCCAGCAGACGCCACAGGGGGCAAACCTACGAGCAGTACTTC. Encoded protein: CASRRHRGQTYEQYF.

The table lists this clone with a few counts. The chain combines TRBV9 with TRBJ1-1; D is uncertain. Germline CDR1 and CDR2: SGDLS and YYNGEE. The length of the CDR3 is 13 residues. Deletions cut 1 base from V and 2 bases from J, with 6 bases between. The CDR3 region has the DNA TGTGCCAGCAGCGTAACACCAAACACTGAAGCTTTCTTT. This translates into CASSVTPNTEAFF. The full variable domain, rest sourced from reference TRBV9 and TRBJ1-1, is DSGVTQTPKHLITATGQRVTLRCSPRSGDLSVYWYQQSLDQGLQFLIQYYNGEERAKGNILERFSAQQFPDLHSELNLSSLELGDSALYFCASSVTPNTEAFFGQGTRLTVV.

The CDR3 DNA is TGTGCCAGCTCACCGAATCAAGCCGGGACAGATGAAGCTTTCTTT. Its protein is CASSPNQAGTDEAFF. The chain has TRBV18 and TRBJ1-1; TRBD1 aligns across 7 bases. This CDR3 region has 15 residues. Germline CDR1 reads KGHSH; CDR2 reads LQKENI. The V and J ends lost 3 bases and 7 bases, in that order; junction bases with no gene match: 11.

A remark on this clone: The junction and the germline gene differ at one end; a read error may be behind it. This chain links TRBV28 with TRBJ2-7; 9 bases align to TRBD1. Germline CDR1 MDHEN, CDR2 SYDVKM. This CDR3 region has 15 residues. Here the CDR3 DNA reads TGTGTCAGCCTATCAGGGGACAGGGACGCTTCCGAGCAGTACTTC. Its protein product is CVSLSGDRDASEQYF. Supplemented by reference TRBV28 and TRBJ2-7, the full variable domain reads DVKVTQSSRYLVKRTGEKVFLECVQDMDHENMFWYRQDPGLGLRLIYFSYDVKMKEKGDIPEGYSVSREKKERFSLILESASTNQTSMYLCVSLSGDRDASEQYFGPGTRLTVT.

J is TRBJ1-4 and V is TRBV7-9, with TRBD1 identical over 8 bases. V dropped 0 bases and J dropped 8; count of bases not matched to a gene: 5. The CDR3 loop spans 15 amino acids. The V gene's germline CDR1 is SEHNR and CDR2 FQNEAQ (reference sequence). The CDR3 DNA follows: TGTGCCAGCAGCTTAGCGGACAGGGCCAGGGAAAAACTGTTTTTT. It is translated as CASSLADRAREKLFF. Using reference TRBV7-9 and TRBJ1-4 for the parts outside the CDR3, the full variable domain is DTGVSQNPRHKITKRGQNVTFRCDPISEHNRLYWYRQTLGQGPEFLTYFQNEAQLEKSRLLSDRFSAERPKGSFSTLEIQRTEQGDSAMYLCASSLADRAREKLFFGSGTQLSVL.

The DNA for the CDR3 is TGCAGCGTTGCGCAGACCTATGGCTACACCTTC. Translated, it gives CSVAQTYGYTF. This rearrangement joins TRBV29-1 to TRBJ1-2, with D hard to call. The CDR3 extends over 11 amino acids. Between the trimmed V and J ends, which lost 4 bases and 4 bases, there was a span of 7 bases. Per germline, CDR1 SQVTM and CDR2 ANQGSEA.

The chain recombines TRBV5-1 with TRBJ1-1; 8 bases agree with TRBD1. V shed 0 bases and J 4 bases; nucleotides not matched to a gene: 8. Looked up from germline, CDR1 is SGHRS and CDR2 is YFSETQ. The length of the CDR3 is 16 residues. The chain's CDR3 is CASSLDPGQGFTEAFF. The CDR3 DNA reads as TGCGCCAGCAGCTTGGATCCCGGACAGGGATTCACTGAAGCTTTCTTT.

This chain joins TRBV5-4 and TRBJ2-3, with TRBD2 as a possible D gene (7 bases). The CDR3 has 15 residues. The germline gives CDR1 SGHNT, CDR2 YYREEE (reference sequence). The V and J ends lost 1 base and 5 bases respectively, with 14 bases between them. The CDR3 is CASSLLGGAGDTQYF. The CDR3 nucleotides read TGTGCCAGCAGCTTGTTGGGGGGGGCAGGAGATACGCAGTATTTT.

This chain uses TRBV6-6 with TRBJ1-3; unclear D gene. V lost 5 bases, J lost 0 bases, and 11 bases lay in between. The CDR3 totals 15 residues. Germline-derived CDR1 and CDR2 are MNHNY and SVGAGI (reference sequence). The DNA for the CDR3 is TGTGCCAGCAGTCCGACTTTAGGCTCTGGAAACACCATATATTTT. Translated: CASSPTLGSGNTIYF.

The chain has TRBV2 and TRBJ1-1; D gene ambiguous. CDR1 is SNHLY and CDR2 is FYNNEI in the germline V gene. CDR3 length: 15 residues. V was trimmed by 7 bases and J by 0 bases, leaving 15 bases between them. The CDR3 DNA reads as TGTGCCAGCACGCAAACGACACGACTGAACACTGAAGCTTTCTTT. Protein product: CASTQTTRLNTEAFF.

As to this clone: Within the sample, other DNA sequences also encode this same CDR3. The chain employs TRBV19 and TRBJ2-7; D remains unclear. Germline CDR1 and CDR2: LNHDA and SQIVND (reference sequence). This CDR3 has 12 residues. The V and J ends lost 4 bases and 2 bases respectively, with 6 bases between them. The CDR3 coding sequence is TGTGCCAGTAGTAGCAGTCCCTACGAGCAGTACTTC. Amino acid sequence: CASSSSPYEQYF.

A word on this clone: The same CDR3 can be traced to other DNA sequences in this sample. The chain recombines TRBV11-2 with TRBJ2-3; D is ambiguous. Germline loops: CDR1 SGHAT, CDR2 FQNNGV. This CDR3 spans 13 amino acids. The germline V and J ends were trimmed by 0 bases and 2 bases, with 3 bases remaining between them. CDR3 sequence (DNA): TGTGCCAGCAGCTTAGACCTCACAGATACGCAGTATTTT. Its protein is CASSLDLTDTQYF.

The chain carries TRBV2 and TRBJ2-2; the D is unclear. This CDR3 region has 14 residues. Trimming pared 3 bases from V and 6 bases from J, leaving 11 bases between. Per germline, CDR1 SNHLY and CDR2 FYNNEI. The CDR3 DNA reads as TGTGCCAGCAGTGATAGCCTAAGTCCCGGGGAGCTGTTTTTT. This encodes CASSDSLSPGELFF.

Comments on this clone: Just one base apart from a much larger clone, this may be a read error. DNA of the CDR3: TGTGCCAGCAGCTTGGCTCCAGGGGGGAACACTGAAGCTTTCTTT. Translating gives CASSLAPGGNTEAFF. This chain uses TRBV5-6 with TRBJ1-1, with 7 bases identical to TRBD1. V lost 0 bases to trimming and J lost 1 base; unmatched junction nucleotides: 3. CDR3 length: 15 amino acids. Germline values: CDR1 SGHDT, CDR2 YYEEEE.

The J gene is TRBJ2-5, the V gene TRBV25-1, with TRBD2 matching over 7 bases. This CDR3 has 15 amino acids. Trimming took 1 base from V and 2 from J; bases not matched to a gene: 4. Germline CDR1 MGHDK, CDR2 SYGVNS. CDR3 amino acids: CASSESMGGQETQYF. The CDR3 DNA sequence: TGTGCCAGCAGTGAATCCATGGGGGGGCAAGAGACCCAGTACTTC.

The chain recombines TRBV20-1 with TRBJ1-2; perhaps TRBD1 as D (5 bases). The ends were cut back, 6 bases at V and 9 bases at J, with 11 bases in the middle. Germline V CDR1 and CDR2: DFQATT, SNEGSKA (reference sequence). The CDR3 contains 10 residues. CDR3 bases: TGCAGTGCAGGGGAAACTAGCTACACCTTC. Encoded protein: CSAGETSYTF.

The chain recombines TRBV7-3 with TRBJ2-3, with D uncertain. The V gene's germline CDR1 is SGHTA and CDR2 FQGTGA. Trimming took off 2 bases at V and 1 base at J, with 7 bases between the two ends. The CDR3 covers 14 residues. Written as DNA, the CDR3 is TGTGCCAGCAGCTTACGAGGAGGCACAGATACGCAGTATTTT. This encodes CASSLRGGTDTQYF.

The CDR3 protein is CASSRSPNTGELFF. The CDR3 DNA is TGTGCCAGCAGCCGGAGCCCGAACACCGGGGAGCTGTTTTTT. The V and J genes are TRBV7-9 and TRBJ2-2; D not resolved. V was pared by 5 bases and J by 0 bases, with 7 bases between. The CDR3 loop spans 14 amino acids. Germline V gives CDR1 SEHNR, CDR2 FQNEAQ (reference sequence).

This clone was observed many times. The rearrangement uses TRBV19 and TRBJ1-5; 11 bases fit TRBD1. The CDR3 totals 16 residues. The V segment lost 5 bases and the J segment 3 bases; nucleotides outside the gene matches: 6. Per the germline V gene, CDR1 is LNHDA and CDR2 is SQIVND (reference sequence). In DNA, the CDR3 is TGTGCCAGTAGTCCGGGGGACAGGGGGATCAATCAGCCCCAGCATTTT. Encoded protein: CASSPGDRGINQPQHF. Full variable domain (rest looked up from reference TRBV19 and TRBJ1-5): DGGITQSPKYLFRKEGQNVTLSCEQNLNHDAMYWYRQDPGQGLRLIYYSQIVNDFQKGDIAEGYSVSREKKESFPLTVTSAQKNPTAFYLCASSPGDRGINQPQHFGDGTRLSIL.

The chain couples TRBV28 to TRBJ1-5, with 8 bases aligning to TRBD1. The CDR3 is made up of 16 amino acids. Germline V lookup: CDR1 MDHEN, CDR2 SYDVKM. V shed 4 bases, J shed 7 bases, and the junction held 12 bases outside the gene matches. CDR3 region: CASSYRGGAGSQPQHF. CDR3 sequence (DNA): TGTGCCAGCAGTTACAGGGGGGGGGCAGGGAGCCAGCCCCAGCATTTT.

V is TRBV6-5 and J is TRBJ1-3, with 8 bases aligning to TRBD1. CDR3 size: 15 residues. Germline V lookup: CDR1 MNHEY, CDR2 SVGAGI. With V trimmed by 6 bases and J by 6 bases, 10 bases remained unmatched. The CDR3 sequence: CASSQLTGVSNTIYF. In DNA form, the CDR3 reads TGTGCCAGCAGCCAACTGACAGGGGTTTCAAACACCATATATTTT.

The CDR3 reads CASTRTGGANTGELFF. The CDR3 nucleotides read TGTGCCAGCACTAGGACAGGGGGCGCGAACACCGGGGAGCTGTTTTTT. The rearrangement joins TRBV2 to TRBJ2-2, with TRBD1 identical over 11 bases. Trimming at V came to 7 bases and at J to 0 bases, leaving 4 bases not matched to a gene. CDR3 length: 16 amino acids. Germline loops: CDR1 SNHLY, CDR2 FYNNEI.

The gene calls are TRBV19 and TRBJ1-5; D is unresolved. Trimming left V 3 bases short and J 4 bases short, with 10 bases between. The CDR3 runs 14 residues. The germline V gene encodes CDR1 LNHDA and CDR2 SQIVND (reference sequence). CDR3 DNA sequence: TGTGCCAGTAGTATGGCAGGCCTGAATCAGCCCCAGCATTTT. Translated, it gives CASSMAGLNQPQHF. Combining the CDR3 with reference TRBV19 and TRBJ1-5 gives the whole variable domain DGGITQSPKYLFRKEGQNVTLSCEQNLNHDAMYWYRQDPGQGLRLIYYSQIVNDFQKGDIAEGYSVSREKKESFPLTVTSAQKNPTAFYLCASSMAGLNQPQHFGDGTRLSIL.

Turning to this clone: Other DNA sequences of this sample code for an identical CDR3. The V gene is TRBV5-6, the J gene TRBJ1-1, with no clear D. This CDR3 has 14 residues. Germline loops: CDR1 SGHDT, CDR2 YYEEEE. The V end lost 0 bases, the J end lost 1 base, and 7 bases lay between the germline ends. DNA of the CDR3: TGTGCCAGCAGCTTGGGAAGGCGGAACACTGAAGCTTTCTTT. This translates into CASSLGRRNTEAFF.

This chain uses TRBV11-2 with TRBJ2-5, with D unclear. Between the trimmed V and J ends, which lost 0 bases and 4 bases, there was a span of 9 bases. The germline V gene encodes CDR1 SGHAT and CDR2 FQNNGV. The CDR3 is made up of 14 amino acids. CDR3: CASSLDQDVETQYF. The CDR3 DNA is TGTGCCAGCAGCTTAGATCAAGACGTAGAGACCCAGTACTTC.

CDR3 sequence: CASLGHLLGANVLTF. CDR3 coding DNA: TGTGCCAGCCTCGGTCACCTTCTCGGGGCCAACGTCCTGACTTTC. J is TRBJ2-6 and V is TRBV28, with no clear D. The CDR3 is 15 residues long. V shed 8 bases and J shed 4 bases, with 15 bases lying between them. The germline V gene encodes CDR1 MDHEN and CDR2 SYDVKM.

This clone was counted a few times. The chain uses TRBV18 and TRBJ2-5, with D uncertain. Germline assignment: CDR1 KGHSH and CDR2 LQKENI. The V and J ends lost 8 bases and 5 bases respectively, with 18 bases between them. This CDR3 contains 14 residues. The CDR3 protein is CASHTISSRETQYF. In DNA form, the CDR3 reads TGTGCCAGCCACACGATATCCTCGCGGGAGACCCAGTACTTC.